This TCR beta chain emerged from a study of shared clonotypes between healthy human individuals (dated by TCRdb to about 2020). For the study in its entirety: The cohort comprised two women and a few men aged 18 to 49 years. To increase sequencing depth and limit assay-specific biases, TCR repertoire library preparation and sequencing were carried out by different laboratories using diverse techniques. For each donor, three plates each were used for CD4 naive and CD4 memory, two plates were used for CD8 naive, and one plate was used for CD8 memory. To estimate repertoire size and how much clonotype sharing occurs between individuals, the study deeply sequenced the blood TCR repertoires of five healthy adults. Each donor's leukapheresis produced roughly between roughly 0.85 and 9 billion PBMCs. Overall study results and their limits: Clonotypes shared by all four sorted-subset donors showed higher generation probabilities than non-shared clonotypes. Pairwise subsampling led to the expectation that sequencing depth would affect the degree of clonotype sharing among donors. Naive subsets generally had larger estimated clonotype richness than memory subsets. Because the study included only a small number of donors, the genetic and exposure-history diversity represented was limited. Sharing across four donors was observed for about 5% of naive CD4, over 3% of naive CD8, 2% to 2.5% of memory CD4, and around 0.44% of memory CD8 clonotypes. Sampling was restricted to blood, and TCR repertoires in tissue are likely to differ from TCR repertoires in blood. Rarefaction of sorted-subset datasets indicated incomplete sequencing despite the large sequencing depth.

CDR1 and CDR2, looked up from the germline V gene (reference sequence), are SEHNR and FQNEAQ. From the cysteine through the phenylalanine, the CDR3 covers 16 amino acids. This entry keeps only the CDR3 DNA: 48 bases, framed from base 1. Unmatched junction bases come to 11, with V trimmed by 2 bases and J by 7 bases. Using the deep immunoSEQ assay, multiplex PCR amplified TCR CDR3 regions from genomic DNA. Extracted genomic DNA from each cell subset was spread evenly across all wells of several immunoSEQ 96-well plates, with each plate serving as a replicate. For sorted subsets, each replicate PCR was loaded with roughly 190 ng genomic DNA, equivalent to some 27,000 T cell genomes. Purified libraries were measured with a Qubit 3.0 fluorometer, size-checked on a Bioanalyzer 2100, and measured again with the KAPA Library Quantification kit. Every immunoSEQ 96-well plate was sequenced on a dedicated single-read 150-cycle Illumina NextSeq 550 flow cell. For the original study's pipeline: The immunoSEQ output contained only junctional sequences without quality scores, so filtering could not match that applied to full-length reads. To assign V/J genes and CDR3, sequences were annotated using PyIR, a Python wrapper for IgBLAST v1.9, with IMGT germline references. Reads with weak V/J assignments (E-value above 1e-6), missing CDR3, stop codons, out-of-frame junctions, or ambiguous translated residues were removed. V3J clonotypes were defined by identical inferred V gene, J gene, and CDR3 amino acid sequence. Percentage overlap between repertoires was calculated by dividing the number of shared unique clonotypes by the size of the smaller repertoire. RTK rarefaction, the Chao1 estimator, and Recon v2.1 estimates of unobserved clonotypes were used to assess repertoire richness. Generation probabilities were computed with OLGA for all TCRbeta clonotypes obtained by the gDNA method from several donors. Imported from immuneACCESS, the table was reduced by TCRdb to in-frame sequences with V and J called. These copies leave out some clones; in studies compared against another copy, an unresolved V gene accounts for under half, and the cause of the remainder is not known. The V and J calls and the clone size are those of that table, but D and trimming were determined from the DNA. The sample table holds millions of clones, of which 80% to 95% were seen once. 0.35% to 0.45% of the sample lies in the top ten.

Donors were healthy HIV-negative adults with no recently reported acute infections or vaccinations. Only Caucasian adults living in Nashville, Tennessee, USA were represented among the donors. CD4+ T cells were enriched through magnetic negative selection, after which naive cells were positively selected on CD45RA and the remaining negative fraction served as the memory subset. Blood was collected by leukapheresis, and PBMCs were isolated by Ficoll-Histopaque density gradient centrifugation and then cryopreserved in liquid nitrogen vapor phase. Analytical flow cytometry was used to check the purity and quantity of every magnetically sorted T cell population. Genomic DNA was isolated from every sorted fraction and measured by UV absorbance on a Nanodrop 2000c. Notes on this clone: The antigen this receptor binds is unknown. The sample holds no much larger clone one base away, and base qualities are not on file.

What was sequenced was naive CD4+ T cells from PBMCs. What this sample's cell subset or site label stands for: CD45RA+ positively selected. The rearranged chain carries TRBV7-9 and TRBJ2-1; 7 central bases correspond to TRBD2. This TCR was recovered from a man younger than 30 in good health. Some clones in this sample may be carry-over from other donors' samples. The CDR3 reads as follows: CASSLFPGGRGNEQFF. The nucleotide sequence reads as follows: TGTGCCAGCAGCTTATTTCCGGGTGGGAGGGGTAATGAGCAGTTCTTC.